This TCR beta chain was identified during a study of T-cell reconstitution after alpha-beta-depleted transplantation in children. Broader study findings: It was reported that alpha-beta T cells came from several hundred expanded graft clones (about two months after transplant). From newly produced T cells came most of the T-cell counts and diversity one year after transplant. Surviving recipient cells, namely T cells and thymic progenitors, were the source of high day-60 TCRbeta diversity in some patients.

There are a few counts of this clonotype. The antigen is not known. This CDR3 spans 14 amino acids. V dropped 5 bases and J dropped 0 bases, with 10 bases sitting between them. This sample's TCRbeta library carried unique molecular identifier barcodes. MiXCR, run by TCRdb on the PCR reads, gives a single entry per CDR3 protein. This sample has about a million distinct CDR3 sequences, with about 29% found just once. The chain is built from TRBV12-3 or TRBV12-4 and TRBJ1-1; no firm D call. This sample comprised PBMCs, mostly from graft donor cells, obtained 360 days after TCRalphabeta/CD19-depleted stem cell transplant. The receptor's source is a boy less than two years old who had a stem cell transplant for SCID, so the T cells may come from the graft donor. The CDR3, as DNA: TGTGCCAGCAGTCTACATAGAATGAACACTGAAGCTTTCTTT. Protein sequence: CASSLHRMNTEAFF.